This TCR beta chain was sequenced in a study of blood T cell repertoires in COVID-19. Overall study: Italy, Spain and the United States were the sources of the convalescent and acute COVID-19 samples.

Profiling relied on immunoSEQ multiplex PCR, and the TCRdb table lists in-frame clones only, not all of them. The table lists some 250,000 clones, about 90% of them singletons. This receptor was obtained from a human donor in a cohort exposed to, infected with or recovered from COVID-19 (not recorded which). The donor label of this sample is uncertain. Sequenced input: PBMCs or T cells enriched from blood (not recorded which).

The CDR3 DNA reads as TGTGCCAGCAGTAGCCGGGATGGCTACACCTTC. Its translation is CASSSRDGYTF. The rearrangement links TRBV6-1 to TRBJ1-2, with D unclear. The CDR3 is made up of 11 amino acids. V lost 5 bases and J lost 6, with 7 bases in between. Germline values: CDR1 MNHNS, CDR2 SASEGT.